Listed below are T cell receptor beta chains from one sample, sequenced in a study of blood T cell repertoires in COVID-19. Sequenced by immunoSEQ multiplex PCR; TCRdb stores in-frame clones only, minus some. Counted here are roughly 110,000 clones, about 88% occurring once; the ten biggest clones make up 8.4%. Sequenced input: peripheral blood. Receptor source: a woman aged 70 to 79 who had recovered from COVID-19. CDR3s include the opening cysteine and the closing phenylalanine or tryptophan. Fields, in order: clone size, D gene, V gene, J gene, CDR3 protein, CDR3 DNA. D genes are given only for firm matches. Clone size is not always given. Where it is, it says once, few, many or a class for expanded clones.

>.|.|TRBV7-9|TRBJ1-1
CASSLAPGGSDTEAFF
TGTGCCAGCAGCTTAGCGCCGGGGGGCTCGGACACTGAAGCTTTCTTT
>.|.|TRBV15|TRBJ1-2
CATSRDPFGYTF
TGTGCCACCAGCAGAGACCCCTTTGGCTACACCTTC
>once|TRBD2|TRBV7-2|TRBJ2-5
CASSTATSGRETQYF
TGTGCCAGCAGCACCGCGACTAGCGGTAGGGAGACCCAGTACTTC
>.|.|TRBV5-1|TRBJ1-4
CASRFSLKTGEKLFF
TGCGCCAGCAGGTTCTCGTTAAAGACAGGTGAAAAACTGTTTTTT
>.|.|TRBV19|TRBJ2-1
CASSNRGTRGEQFF
TGTGCCAGTAGTAATAGAGGGACTCGAGGTGAGCAGTTCTTC
>.|.|TRBV28|TRBJ2-3
CASSLGPDTQYF
TGTGCCAGCAGTCTGGGGCCAGATACGCAGTATTTT
>.|.|TRBV5-1|TRBJ2-5
CASSYRVEETQYF
TGCGCCAGCAGCTACAGGGTGGAAGAGACCCAGTACTTC
>.|.|TRBV6-5|TRBJ2-6
CASLQHSGANVLTF
TGTGCCAGTCTCCAACACTCTGGGGCCAACGTCCTGACTTTC
>.|.|TRBV5-1|TRBJ1-1
CASSSQGGNTEAFF
TGCGCCAGCAGCTCGCAGGGCGGGAACACTGAAGCTTTCTTT
>.|.|TRBV10-1|TRBJ2-3
CASSPWTVSTDTQYF
TGCGCCAGCAGCCCATGGACAGTGAGCACAGATACGCAGTATTTT
>.|.|TRBV6-5|TRBJ2-1
CASTYYNEQFF
TGTGCCAGCACCTATTACAATGAGCAGTTCTTC
>.|.|TRBV18|TRBJ2-7
CASSLNGGTEQYF
TGTGCCAGCTCTCTCAACGGGGGAACCGAGCAGTACTTC
>few|TRBD1|TRBV5-1|TRBJ2-7
CASSGAGTGPYEQYF
TGCGCCAGCAGCGGCGCCGGGACAGGGCCCTACGAGCAGTACTTC
>.|TRBD2|TRBV11-3|TRBJ2-2
CASSEIAGGNANTGELFF
TGTGCCAGCAGCGAAATAGCGGGAGGGAACGCGAACACCGGGGAGCTGTTTTTT
>.|.|TRBV18|TRBJ1-5
CASSPPQGYNQPQHF
TGTGCCAGCTCACCACCGCAGGGGTACAATCAGCCCCAGCATTTT
>.|.|TRBV7-2|TRBJ2-7
CASSLVSDRSYEQYF
TGTGCCAGCAGCTTAGTTTCGGACAGATCCTACGAGCAGTACTTC
>.|.|TRBV6-5|TRBJ2-1
CASSYSQSGYNEQFF
TGTGCCAGCAGTTACTCCCAGTCGGGTTACAATGAGCAGTTCTTC
>.|.|TRBV19|TRBJ1-5
CASSIDRGNQPQHF
TGTGCCAGTAGTATAGACAGGGGCAATCAGCCCCAGCATTTT
>once|.|TRBV27|TRBJ1-1
CASQDRNTEAFF
TGTGCCAGCCAGGACAGGAACACTGAAGCTTTCTTT
>.|.|TRBV9|TRBJ2-3
CASSGQPGLPTDTQYF
TGTGCCAGCAGCGGACAGCCGGGACTCCCCACAGATACGCAGTATTTT
>.|.|TRBV18|TRBJ2-1
CASSPRVGQSGNEQFF
TGTGCCAGCTCACCACGGGTAGGACAGTCCGGCAATGAGCAGTTCTTC
>.|.|TRBV4-2|TRBJ2-3
CASSQGGSLRVTDTQYF
TGTGCCAGCAGCCAAGGAGGAAGTTTGAGAGTCACAGATACGCAGTATTTT
>.|.|TRBV6-5|TRBJ2-1
CASSYQPGYNEQFF
TGTGCCAGCAGTTATCAGCCGGGGTACAATGAGCAGTTCTTC
>.|TRBD1|TRBV30|TRBJ2-5
CAWSIDRGETQYF
TGTGCCTGGAGTATAGACAGGGGAGAGACCCAGTACTTC
>.|TRBD1|TRBV2|TRBJ1-1
CASSVAGGMNTEAFF
TGTGCCAGCAGTGTGGCAGGGGGCATGAACACTGAAGCTTTCTTT
>.|TRBD2|TRBV7-2|TRBJ2-7
CASSLGGSPYEQYF
TGTGCCAGCAGCTTAGGCGGGAGTCCCTACGAGCAGTACTTC
>.|TRBD1|TRBV9|TRBJ1-4
CASSVEAGGAANEKLFF
TGTGCCAGCAGCGTAGAGGCAGGGGGCGCAGCTAATGAAAAACTGTTTTTT
>once|TRBD2|TRBV28|TRBJ2-1
CASRSQLAGSVGNEQFF
TGTGCCAGCCGATCCCAACTAGCGGGATCGGTCGGGAATGAGCAGTTCTTC
>once|.|TRBV6-6|TRBJ1-5
CASSYSGPNQPQHF
TGTGCCAGCAGTTACTCGGGCCCAAATCAGCCCCAGCATTTT
>once|TRBD2|TRBV9|TRBJ2-3
CASSSQRGEDTQYF
TGTGCCAGCAGCTCCCAGCGGGGTGAAGATACGCAGTATTTT
>.|TRBD2|TRBV2|TRBJ2-1
CASRVSGGSYNEQFF
TGTGCCAGCAGAGTTAGCGGGGGGAGCTACAATGAGCAGTTCTTC
>.|.|TRBV7-3|TRBJ2-3
CASSLAGPGDTQYF
TGTGCCAGCAGCTTAGCGGGTCCGGGAGATACGCAGTATTTT
>.|TRBD2|TRBV7-9|TRBJ2-7
CASSPTSGRPYEQYF
TGTGCCAGCAGCCCAACTAGCGGGAGGCCTTACGAGCAGTACTTC
>.|TRBD1|TRBV30|TRBJ1-3
CAGDRGLYSGNTIYF
TGTGCCGGAGACAGGGGACTATACTCTGGAAACACCATATATTTT
>.|TRBD2|TRBV11-3|TRBJ2-5
CASSSGLAQETQYF
TGTGCCAGCAGCTCAGGACTAGCCCAAGAGACCCAGTACTTC
>.|.|TRBV28|TRBJ1-5
CASSSVYQPQHF
TGTGCCAGCAGTTCCGTATATCAGCCCCAGCATTTT
>.|.|TRBV29-1|TRBJ1-1
CSGVDTEAFF
TGCAGCGGTGTAGACACTGAAGCTTTCTTT
>.|TRBD1|TRBV4-1|TRBJ1-5
CASSQGQGGQPQHF
TGCGCCAGCAGCCAAGGACAGGGAGGCCAGCCCCAGCATTTT
>.|.|TRBV2|TRBJ1-5
CASSERGRNQPQHF
TGTGCCAGCAGTGAAAGGGGCCGTAATCAGCCCCAGCATTTT
>once|.|TRBV28|TRBJ2-5
CASSTGSWAQYF
TGTGCCAGCAGCACGGGGTCCTGGGCCCAGTACTTC
>.|.|TRBV4-3|TRBJ2-2
CASSQEMVMRINTGELFF
TGCGCCAGCAGCCAAGAAATGGTGATGAGGATTAACACCGGGGAGCTGTTTTTT
>.|TRBD2|TRBV7-2|TRBJ2-7
CASSFTGGGTYEQYF
TGTGCCAGCAGCTTCACGGGAGGAGGAACCTACGAGCAGTACTTC
>.|TRBD1|TRBV18|TRBJ1-1
CASSGQSMNTEAFF
TGTGCCAGCTCGGGACAGTCGATGAACACTGAAGCTTTCTTT
>.|.|TRBV5-8|TRBJ1-3
CASEGRRNTIYF
TGTGCCAGCGAGGGCAGAAGGAACACCATATATTTT
>.|TRBD2|TRBV6-5|TRBJ2-1
CASEAGGPAYEQFF
TGTGCCAGCGAAGCGGGAGGGCCGGCGTATGAGCAGTTCTTC
>.|.|TRBV19|TRBJ1-5
CASIGQGLNQPQHF
TGTGCCAGTATTGGGCAGGGCCTCAATCAGCCCCAGCATTTT
>once|.|TRBV21-1|TRBJ1-1
CASSTNRGKNTEAFF
TGTGCCAGCAGCACGAACAGGGGAAAGAACACTGAAGCTTTCTTT
>.|TRBD1|TRBV4-3|TRBJ2-7
CASSPYDRGYEQYF
TGCGCCAGCAGCCCATACGACAGGGGCTACGAGCAGTACTTC
>.|.|TRBV21-1|TRBJ1-5
CASTPGEGGNQPQHF
TGTGCCAGCACGCCAGGGGAGGGCGGCAATCAGCCCCAGCATTTT
>once|TRBD2|TRBV5-4|TRBJ2-3
CASRPGLAGRGTDTQYF
TGTGCCAGCAGACCCGGACTAGCGGGAAGGGGAACAGATACGCAGTATTTT